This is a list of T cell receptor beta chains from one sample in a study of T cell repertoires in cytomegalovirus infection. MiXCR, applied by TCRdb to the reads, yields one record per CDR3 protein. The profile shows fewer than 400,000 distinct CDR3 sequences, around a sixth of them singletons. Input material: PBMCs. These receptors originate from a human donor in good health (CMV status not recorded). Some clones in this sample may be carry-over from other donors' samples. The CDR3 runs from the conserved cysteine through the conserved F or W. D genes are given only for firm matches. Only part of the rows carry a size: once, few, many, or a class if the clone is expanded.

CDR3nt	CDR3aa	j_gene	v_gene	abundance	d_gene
TGTGCCAGCGCTGCTTCGACAGGAAGCTATGGCTACACCTTC	CASAASTGSYGYTF	TRBJ1-2	TRBV6-1	few	NA
TGCACCACAGGAGCTACGAATTCACCCCTCCACTTT	CTTGATNSPLHF	TRBJ1-6	TRBV20-1	NA	NA
TGTGCCACCATGAAACTAGGGGGCGAGACCCAGTACTTC	CATMKLGGETQYF	TRBJ2-5	TRBV10-3	many	TRBD1
TGTGCCAGCAGTAAGCGACAGGGAGGCAGTCGGGCCCTCCACTTT	CASSKRQGGSRALHF	TRBJ1-6	TRBV6-7	few	TRBD1
TGTGCCAGCAGCTCCCCAGATGGGGATGAAAAACTGTTTTTT	CASSSPDGDEKLFF	TRBJ1-4	TRBV7-6	many	NA
TGTGCCAGCAGCAGGACGCCCCAGGAGACCCAGTACTTC	CASSRTPQETQYF	TRBJ2-5	TRBV28	many	NA
TGTGCCAGCAGAGGGGGAGGCATTGGCTACACCTTC	CASRGGGIGYTF	TRBJ1-2	TRBV2	few	NA
TGTGCCAGCAGCTTAACCCATCGGATTAATTCACCCCTCCACTTT	CASSLTHRINSPLHF	TRBJ1-6	TRBV7-2	many	NA
TGTGCCAGCAGTCTCCTCCGTGTTGGTCCCTCCTACGAGCAGTACTTC	CASSLLRVGPSYEQYF	TRBJ2-7	TRBV12-3/TRBV12-4	NA	NA
TGCGCCAGCAGTGATTCAGCCCCAGATACGCAGTATTTT	CASSDSAPDTQYF	TRBJ2-3	TRBV10-2	NA	NA
TGTGCCAGCAGCCCTAGCCAAAGCACAGATACGCAGTATTTT	CASSPSQSTDTQYF	TRBJ2-3	TRBV7-6	NA	NA
TGTGCCAGCAGCCCGAAAGCGGGAGCCCCCTACGAGCAGTACTTC	CASSPKAGAPYEQYF	TRBJ2-7	TRBV7-9	NA	TRBD2
TGCAGCGTGGACTCGCCACAAGAGACCCAGTACTTC	CSVDSPQETQYF	TRBJ2-5	TRBV29-1	NA	NA
TGCAGTGCTCGCCATGGGACTAGCCGCCCCTCGGGAACCCAGTACTTC	CSARHGTSRPSGTQYF	TRBJ2-5	TRBV20-1	NA	TRBD2
TGTGCCAGTAGTACGCCGTGGACAGGAGGGGATGGCTACACCTTC	CASSTPWTGGDGYTF	TRBJ1-2	TRBV19	NA	TRBD1
TGTGCCAGCAGTGACACTGGGGGCTTCTCCTACAATGAGCAGTTCTTC	CASSDTGGFSYNEQFF	TRBJ2-1	TRBV28	many	NA
TGTGCCAGCAGCGTCCAGGATACGCAGTATTTT	CASSVQDTQYF	TRBJ2-3	TRBV7-2	few	NA
TGTGCCAGCCTGGGCACGGGACATTTCTATGGCTACACCTTC	CASLGTGHFYGYTF	TRBJ1-2	TRBV12-3/TRBV12-4	NA	NA
TGTGCCAGCAGCCCTACAACAAACTATGGCTACACCTTC	CASSPTTNYGYTF	TRBJ1-2	TRBV7-2	many	NA
TGTGCCAGCAGCCCTAGCGGAGCAGGGGGAATGGATGCTTTCTTT	CASSPSGAGGMDAFF	TRBJ1-1	TRBV7-2	many	TRBD1
TGTGCCACCAGCGAGGGACAGGGATATGGCTACACCTTC	CATSEGQGYGYTF	TRBJ1-2	TRBV15	NA	TRBD1
TGTGCCAGCTCACTAACACAGGGATACAACACAGATACGCAGTATTTT	CASSLTQGYNTDTQYF	TRBJ2-3	TRBV18	few	NA
TGTGCCACATCTCGAGGGTGGACCTTTTCTTACGAGCAGTACTTC	CATSRGWTFSYEQYF	TRBJ2-7	TRBV15	NA	NA
TGTGCCAGCAGCTTGGAGTTGGCGAGGGTTGAGCAGTTCTTC	CASSLELARVEQFF	TRBJ2-1	TRBV5-5	few	NA
TGTGCCAGCAGCTCCCTGGGTGGGCGAGCTTTCTTT	CASSSLGGRAFF	TRBJ1-1	TRBV7-2	few	NA
TGTGCCAGCAGTCCGACTGGTAACCCCGAGACCCAGTACTTC	CASSPTGNPETQYF	TRBJ2-5	TRBV12-3/TRBV12-4	NA	NA
TGTGCCAGCAGTCTAGCACGGGACCTCAGTGGGGTATACGAGCAGTACTTC	CASSLARDLSGVYEQYF	TRBJ2-7	TRBV4-2	many	NA
TGTGCCAGCAGCCCAGGACTGCGTAACACCGGGGAGCTGTTTTTT	CASSPGLRNTGELFF	TRBJ2-2	TRBV5-4	NA	NA